The clone carrying this T cell receptor (beta chain) was observed a few times. These data come from a study of blood T cell repertoires in COVID-19. V lost 4 bases and J 2 bases, leaving 10 bases between the germline ends. CDR3 length equals 13 residues. The V gene's germline CDR1 is SGHRS and CDR2 YFSETQ. Sequencing used immunoSEQ multiplex PCR; TCRdb keeps in-frame clones, though not all of them. This sample has tens of thousands of clones; 89% occur once, and the top ten carry 5% to 7.5%. The V gene is TRBV5-1, the J gene TRBJ2-7; the D is unclear. The sample consisted of peripheral blood. The sequence came from a human donor in a cohort sampled during active COVID-19. CDR3 residues: CASSLGGTYEQYF. In DNA form, the CDR3 reads TGCGCCAGCAGCCTCGGCGGAACCTACGAGCAGTACTTC.